This T cell receptor (beta chain) emerged from a study of cytomegalovirus exposure and HLA in healthy donors. For the study at large: There were 350 to 400 genotyped donors. Of these, roughly 80% fell in the genetic ancestry cluster associated with self-reported Caucasian donors.

The PCR had 60 Vbeta and 13 Jbeta primers. The method was immunoSEQ multiplex PCR; TCRdb's version includes in-frame clones alone and lacks a portion of them. Here the sample spans 120,000 or so clones, 80% being singletons. Study-wide findings and caveats: Follow-up analysis found HLA locus-dependent TCR association rates, highest for DRB1 and lowest for HLA-C.

The CDR3 consists of 13 residues. Germline V gene sequence: CDR1 SGDLS, CDR2 YYNGEE. Trimming removed 4 bases at V and 7 bases at J, with 14 bases between. This clone was seen just once. What it binds is unknown. The sample comprised PBMCs. The rearrangement uses TRBV9 and TRBJ1-2, with D uncertain. This receptor was identified in a man under 40 in good health and CMV-seronegative. The CDR3 nucleotides read TGTGCCAGCAGCCCCAGGACTCAAGCTGGCTACACCTTC. Its protein product is CASSPRTQAGYTF.